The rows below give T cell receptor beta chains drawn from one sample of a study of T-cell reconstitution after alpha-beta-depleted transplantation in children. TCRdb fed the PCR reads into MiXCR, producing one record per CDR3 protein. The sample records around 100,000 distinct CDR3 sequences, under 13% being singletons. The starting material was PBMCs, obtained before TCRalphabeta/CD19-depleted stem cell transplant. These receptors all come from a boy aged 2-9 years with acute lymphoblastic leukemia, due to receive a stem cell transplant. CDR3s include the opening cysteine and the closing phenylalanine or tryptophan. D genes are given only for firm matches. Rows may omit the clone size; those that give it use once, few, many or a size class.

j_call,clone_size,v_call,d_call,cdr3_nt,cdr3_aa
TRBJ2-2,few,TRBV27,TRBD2,TGTGCCAGCAGTTGGGTAGCGGGAGCGGCCACCGGGGAGCTGTTTTTT,CASSWVAGAATGELFF
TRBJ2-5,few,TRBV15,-,TGTGCCACCAGCATAGGACAGCGTCCGTACCAAGAGACCCAGTACTTC,CATSIGQRPYQETQYF
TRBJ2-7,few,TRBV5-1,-,TGCGCCAGCAGCTTGGGGACTACCCTCGCCTACGAGCAGTACTTC,CASSLGTTLAYEQYF
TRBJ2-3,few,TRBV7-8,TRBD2,TGTGCCAGCACAGCTCCAAGGACTAGCGGATCCACAGATACGCAGTATTTT,CASTAPRTSGSTDTQYF
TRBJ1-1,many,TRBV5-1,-,TGCGCCAGCAGCTTGGCCACGGCAGTGAACACTGAAGCTTTCTTT,CASSLATAVNTEAFF
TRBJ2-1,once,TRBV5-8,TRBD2,TGTGCCAGCGGCTCGGGAGGCCTGTGGAGCTCCTACAATGAGCAGTTCTTC,CASGSGGLWSSYNEQFF
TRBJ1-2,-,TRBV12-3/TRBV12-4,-,TGTGCCAGCAGTTTCCCAGGGGCCTATGGCTACACCTTC,CASSFPGAYGYTF
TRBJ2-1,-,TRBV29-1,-,TGCAGCGTTGAAGGTATGGACCCCTCCTTCACAAATGAGCAGTTCTTC,CSVEGMDPSFTNEQFF
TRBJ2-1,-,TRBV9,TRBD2,TGTGCCAGCAGCACCACTAGCGGGCGAGGTGAGCAGTTCTTC,CASSTTSGRGEQFF
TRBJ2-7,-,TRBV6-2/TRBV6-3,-,TGTGCCAGCAGTTCAACCATTCCCTCGACCTACTACGAGCAGTACTTC,CASSSTIPSTYYEQYF
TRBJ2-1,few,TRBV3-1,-,TGTGCCAGCAGCCAAGTTTTCGGGGAGCAGTTCTTC,CASSQVFGEQFF
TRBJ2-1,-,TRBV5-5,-,TGTGCCAGCAGCCGCGGCCAGAGCAATGAGCAGTTCTTC,CASSRGQSNEQFF
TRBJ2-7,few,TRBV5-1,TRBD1,TGCGCCAGCAGCTCCGGGACAGGTTTGTACGAGCAGTACTTC,CASSSGTGLYEQYF
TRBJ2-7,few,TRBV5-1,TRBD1,TGCGCCAGCAGCTTGGCAGGGGGCGGGTACGAGCAGTACTTC,CASSLAGGGYEQYF
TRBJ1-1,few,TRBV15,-,TGTGCCACCAGCAGAGATATGATCGTGGAGAGCACTGAAGCTTTCTTT,CATSRDMIVESTEAFF
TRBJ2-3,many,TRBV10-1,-,TGCGCCAGCAGTGAGAATAGACCAGATACGCAGTATTTT,CASSENRPDTQYF
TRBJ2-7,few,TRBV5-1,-,TGCGCCAGCAGCTTGATCTACGGGTCGGGTGAGCAGTACTTC,CASSLIYGSGEQYF
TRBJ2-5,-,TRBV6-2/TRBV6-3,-,TGTGCCAGCAGTTACGAAGAGACCCAGTACTTC,CASSYEETQYF
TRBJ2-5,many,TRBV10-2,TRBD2,TGCGCCATCTCACTTAACGGACTAGCGGGAGCCAAAGAGACCCAGTACTTC,CAISLNGLAGAKETQYF
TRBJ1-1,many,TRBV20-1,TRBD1,TGCAGTTTCGACAGGGGGATCCCTGAAGCTTTCTTT,CSFDRGIPEAFF
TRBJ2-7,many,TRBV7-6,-,TGTGCCAGCAGCCGTCGGGTCTACGAGAAGCAGTACTTC,CASSRRVYEKQYF
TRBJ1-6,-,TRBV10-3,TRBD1,TGTGCCATCAGTGTTGGGACAGGGCATAATTCACCCCTCCACTTT,CAISVGTGHNSPLHF
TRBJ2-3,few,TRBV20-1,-,TGCAGTGCCCAGGCTAACACAGATACGCAGTATTTT,CSAQANTDTQYF
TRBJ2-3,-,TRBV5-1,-,TGCGCCAGCAGCTTGAGTGAACCTAGCACAGATACGCAGTATTTT,CASSLSEPSTDTQYF
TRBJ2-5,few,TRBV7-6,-,TGTGCCAGCAGCTCAACCCCAGAGACCCAGTACTTC,CASSSTPETQYF
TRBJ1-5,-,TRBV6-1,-,TGTGCCAGCAGGGTGGTGGATAGCAATCAGCCCCAGCATTTT,CASRVVDSNQPQHF
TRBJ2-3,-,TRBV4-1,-,TGCGCCAGCAGATCGGGGAGAGACACAGATACGCAGTATTTT,CASRSGRDTDTQYF
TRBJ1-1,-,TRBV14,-,TGTGCCAGCAGCCAAGTGTCGAGTATGAACACTGAAGCTTTCTTT,CASSQVSSMNTEAFF
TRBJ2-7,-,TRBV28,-,TGTGCCAGCAGTTTATTGGGACTTAGCTCCTACGAGCAGTACTTC,CASSLLGLSSYEQYF